The present T cell receptor beta chain was sequenced within a study of metastatic and nonmetastatic thyroid tumors. Study context: Across peripheral blood and tumor or nodule tissue samples taken from malignant and benign thyroid patients, the repertoires were compared with one another.

Looked up from germline, CDR1 is MNHNS and CDR2 is SASEGT. With V trimmed by 7 bases and J by 5 bases, 3 bases remained unmatched. This CDR3 contains 12 residues. Study outcomes and limitations: TCR beta diversity was reportedly significantly higher in malignant thyroid tumors than benign nodules, in blood and tumor.

This clone was picked up many times. The antigen is unknown. Treatment of any kind had been given to no patient before thyroid surgery. In the authors' workflow: Researchers built a distant-metastasis classifier for papillary thyroid cancer that drew on CDR3 differences across clinicopathological groups. From the PCR reads, TCRdb re-called clones with MiXCR. The V and J calls were determined by TCRdb, not by the authors. The data show around 53,000 clones, about 15% seen once. The sample taken for sequencing was blood. V is TRBV6-1 and J is TRBJ1-2; 8 nucleotides agree with TRBD1. The sequence derives from a female donor with papillary thyroid cancer or a benign thyroid nodule (not recorded which). Some clones in this sample may be carry-over from other donors' samples. The CDR3: CASTRTGYGYTF. The CDR3 coding sequence is TGTGCCAGCACCAGGACAGGGTATGGCTACACCTTC.